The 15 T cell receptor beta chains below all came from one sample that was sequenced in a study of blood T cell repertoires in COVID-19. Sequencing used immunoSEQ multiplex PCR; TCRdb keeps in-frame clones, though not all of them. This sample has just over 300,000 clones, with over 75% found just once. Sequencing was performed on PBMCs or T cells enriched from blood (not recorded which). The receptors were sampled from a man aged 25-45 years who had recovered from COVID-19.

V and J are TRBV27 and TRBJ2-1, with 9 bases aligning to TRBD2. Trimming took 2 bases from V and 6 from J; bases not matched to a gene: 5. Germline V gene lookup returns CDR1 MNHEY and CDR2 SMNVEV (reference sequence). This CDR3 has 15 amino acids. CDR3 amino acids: CASSLGAGGPNEQFF. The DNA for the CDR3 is TGTGCCAGCAGTTTAGGGGCGGGGGGGCCCAATGAGCAGTTCTTC.

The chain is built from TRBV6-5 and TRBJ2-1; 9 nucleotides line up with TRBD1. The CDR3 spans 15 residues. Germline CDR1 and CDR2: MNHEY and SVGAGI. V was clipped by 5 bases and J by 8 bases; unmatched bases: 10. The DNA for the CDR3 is TGTGCCAGCAGTCCTGCCGGGACAGGGTTCTATGAGCAGTTCTTC. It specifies CASSPAGTGFYEQFF.

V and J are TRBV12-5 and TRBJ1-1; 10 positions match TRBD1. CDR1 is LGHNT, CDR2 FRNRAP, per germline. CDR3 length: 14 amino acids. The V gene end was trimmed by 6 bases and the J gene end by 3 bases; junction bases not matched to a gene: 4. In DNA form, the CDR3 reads TGTGCTAGTGGGAGACAGGGGGCCTACACTGAAGCTTTCTTT. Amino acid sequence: CASGRQGAYTEAFF.

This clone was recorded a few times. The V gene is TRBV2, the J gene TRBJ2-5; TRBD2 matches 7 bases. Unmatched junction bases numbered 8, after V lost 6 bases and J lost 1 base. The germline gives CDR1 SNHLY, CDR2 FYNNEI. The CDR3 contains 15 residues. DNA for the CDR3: TGTGCCAGCAGGGAAATAGCGGGCCTCCAAGAGACCCAGTACTTC. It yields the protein CASREIAGLQETQYF.

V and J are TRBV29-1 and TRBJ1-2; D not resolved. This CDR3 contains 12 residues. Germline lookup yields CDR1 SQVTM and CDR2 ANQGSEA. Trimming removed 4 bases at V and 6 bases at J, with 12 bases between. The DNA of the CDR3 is TGCAGCGTTGTTGCGGGTCAGGATGGCTACACCTTC. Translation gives CSVVAGQDGYTF.

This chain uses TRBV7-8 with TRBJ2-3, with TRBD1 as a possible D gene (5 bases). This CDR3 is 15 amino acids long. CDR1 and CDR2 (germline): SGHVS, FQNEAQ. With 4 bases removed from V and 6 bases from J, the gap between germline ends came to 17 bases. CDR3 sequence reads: CASSYIPDSRDTQYF. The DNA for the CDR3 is TGTGCCAGCAGCTATATTCCAGACAGCAGGGATACGCAGTATTTT.

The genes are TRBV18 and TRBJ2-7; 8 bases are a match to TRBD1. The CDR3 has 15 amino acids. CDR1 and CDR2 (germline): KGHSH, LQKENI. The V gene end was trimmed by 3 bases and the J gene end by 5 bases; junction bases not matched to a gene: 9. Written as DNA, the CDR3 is TGTGCCAGCTCACCCAACATCGGACAGGGCAACGAGCAGTACTTC. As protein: CASSPNIGQGNEQYF.

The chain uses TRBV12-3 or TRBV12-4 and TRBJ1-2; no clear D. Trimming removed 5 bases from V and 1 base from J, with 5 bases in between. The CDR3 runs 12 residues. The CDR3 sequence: CASSQFNYGYTF. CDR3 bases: TGTGCCAGCAGTCAATTTAACTATGGCTACACCTTC.

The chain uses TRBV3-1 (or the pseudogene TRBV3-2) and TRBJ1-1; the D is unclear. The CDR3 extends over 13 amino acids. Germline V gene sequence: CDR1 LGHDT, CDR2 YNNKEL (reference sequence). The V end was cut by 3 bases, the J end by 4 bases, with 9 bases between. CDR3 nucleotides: TGTGCCAGCAGCCAGAAGGGAGTCACTGAAGCTTTCTTT. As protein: CASSQKGVTEAFF.

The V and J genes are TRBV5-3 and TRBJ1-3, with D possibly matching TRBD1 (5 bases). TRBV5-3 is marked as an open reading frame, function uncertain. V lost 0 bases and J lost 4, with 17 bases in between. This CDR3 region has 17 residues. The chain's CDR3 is CARSLAAEGAAGNTIYF. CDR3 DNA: TGTGCCAGAAGCTTGGCCGCTGAAGGGGCCGCCGGAAACACCATATATTTT.

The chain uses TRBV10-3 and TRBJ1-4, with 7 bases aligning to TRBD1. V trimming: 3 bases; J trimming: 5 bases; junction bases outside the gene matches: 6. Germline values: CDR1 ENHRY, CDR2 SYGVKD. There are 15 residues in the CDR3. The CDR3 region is CAISDSGGANEKLFF. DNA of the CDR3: TGTGCCATCAGTGACTCAGGGGGTGCCAATGAAAAACTGTTTTTT.

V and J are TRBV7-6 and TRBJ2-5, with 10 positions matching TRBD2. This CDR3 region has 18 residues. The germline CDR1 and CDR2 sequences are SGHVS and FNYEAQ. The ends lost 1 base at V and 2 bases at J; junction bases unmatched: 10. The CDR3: CASSLDSRTSGEQETQYF. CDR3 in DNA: TGTGCCAGCAGCTTAGATTCGCGTACTAGCGGGGAACAAGAGACCCAGTACTTC.

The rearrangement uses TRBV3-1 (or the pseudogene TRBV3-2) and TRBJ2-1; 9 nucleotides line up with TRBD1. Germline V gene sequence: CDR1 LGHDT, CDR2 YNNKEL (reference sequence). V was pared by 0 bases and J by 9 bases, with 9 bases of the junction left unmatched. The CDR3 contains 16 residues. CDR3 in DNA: TGTGCCAGCAGCCAAGATCTGGGACAGGGCTGTCTTGAGCAGTTCTTC. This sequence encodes CASSQDLGQGCLEQFF.

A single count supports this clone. CDR3 bases: TGTGCCAGCAGCGCGCTCGTAACTAGTAATATAGATACGCAGTATTTT. Translation gives CASSALVTSNIDTQYF. The chain employs TRBV7-2 and TRBJ2-3; D may be TRBD2 (5 bases). The CDR3 is 16 residues long. Trimming pared 5 bases from V and 5 bases from J, leaving 20 bases between. Germline loops: CDR1 SGHTA, CDR2 FQGNSA.

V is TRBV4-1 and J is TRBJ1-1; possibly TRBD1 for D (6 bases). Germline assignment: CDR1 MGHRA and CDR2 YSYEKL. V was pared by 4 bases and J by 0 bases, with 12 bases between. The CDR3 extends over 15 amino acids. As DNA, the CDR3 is TGCGCCAGCAGCCGGGACACCTTACTGAACACTGAAGCTTTCTTT. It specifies CASSRDTLLNTEAFF.